One T cell receptor (beta chain) is described in this entry. Sequencing of TCR beta, carried out with a high-throughput approach, was applied to CD8+ and CD4+ T cells from the blood. The multiple sclerosis controls, all treatment-naive patients, had relapsing-remitting disease that was stable or active. With random hexamers, 0.5 to 1 ug RNA was reverse transcribed. In TCRdb, the immunoSEQ multiplex PCR reads were re-called with MiXCR into one record per CDR3 protein. The sample has 160,000 or so distinct CDR3 sequences; approximately 94% are singletons. The data stem from a study of CD8 T cells in Susac syndrome. Looked up from germline, CDR1 is SGHAT and CDR2 is FQNNGV. V was shortened by 4 bases and J by 2 bases, with 11 bases between the two germline ends. The CDR3 spans 14 residues.

The source of this sequence is a human donor with multiple sclerosis. The sample taken for sequencing was CD4+ T cells from PBMCs. This rearrangement joins TRBV11-2 to TRBJ1-2; D is unresolved. The CDR3 DNA is TGTGCCAGCAGCTATCGGGTAGGGAACTATGGCTACACCTTC. Translated: CASSYRVGNYGYTF.